Shown below are 28 T cell receptor beta chains from a single sample sequenced in a study of T cell responses to AZD1222 COVID-19 vaccine. Using immunoSEQ multiplex PCR, the repertoire was profiled, and TCRdb retains in-frame clones only, with some absent. This repertoire shows about 120,000 clones, around 92% found once; its top ten account for 14%. The specimen comprised peripheral blood, sampled on day 0 of AZD1222 vaccination. The receptors shown here come from an adult in good health.

The chain combines TRBV11-2 with TRBJ1-2; D is unclear. The V end was cut by 4 bases, the J end by 8 bases, with 11 bases between. The CDR3 length is 12 residues. The germline gives CDR1 SGHAT, CDR2 FQNNGV. This chain's CDR3 is CASSSPPEGYTF. In nucleotides, the CDR3 is TGTGCCAGCAGCTCCCCGCCGGAAGGCTACACCTTC.

This chain joins TRBV6-2 or TRBV6-3 and TRBJ2-7, with no clear D. Trimming removed 5 bases at V and 7 bases at J, with 15 bases between. Per the germline V gene, CDR1 is MNHEY and CDR2 is SVGEGT. This CDR3 spans 13 amino acids. CDR3 DNA: TGTGCCAGCAGTCCCGACTGGGATGAGGAGCAGTACTTC. This encodes CASSPDWDEEQYF.

This chain links TRBV18 with TRBJ2-7, with D hard to call. The CDR3 contains 15 residues. In germline, CDR1 is KGHSH, CDR2 LQKENI. Deletions cut 3 bases from V and 3 bases from J, with 15 bases between. CDR3: CASSPDTSGRYEQYF. In DNA form, the CDR3 reads TGTGCCAGCTCACCCGACACCTCCGGCCGCTACGAGCAGTACTTC.

V is TRBV28 and J is TRBJ1-1; D call uncertain. The CDR3 consists of 14 residues. Looked up from germline, CDR1 is MDHEN and CDR2 is SYDVKM. V was cut by 7 bases and J by 4 bases, with 16 bases left in between. The CDR3 region is CASTSSDWGTEAFF. The DNA of the CDR3 is TGTGCCAGCACTAGCTCTGATTGGGGCACTGAAGCTTTCTTT.

The chain is built from TRBV6-2 or TRBV6-3 and TRBJ1-1, with no clear D. V was shortened by 0 bases and J by 7 bases, with 15 bases between the two germline ends. The CDR3 length is 15 residues. In germline, CDR1 is MNHEY, CDR2 SVGEGT. CDR3 DNA: TGTGCCAGCAGTTACTCGATAGTCCTAGAGATTGAAGCTTTCTTT. As protein: CASSYSIVLEIEAFF.

The rearrangement links TRBV28 to TRBJ2-5; 9 bases match TRBD2. The CDR3 is made up of 14 amino acids. Germline CDR1 MDHEN, CDR2 SYDVKM. V shed 5 bases and J 5 bases; nucleotides not matched to a gene: 6. CDR3 sequence reads: CASSDSSGRETQYF. The CDR3 DNA reads TGTGCCAGCAGTGACTCCAGCGGGAGGGAGACCCAGTACTTC.

V is TRBV30 and J is TRBJ1-1; D possibly corresponds to TRBD1 (5 bases). With 3 bases removed from V and 2 bases from J, the gap between germline ends came to 16 bases. Germline V gives CDR1 GTSNPN, CDR2 SVGIG (reference sequence). The CDR3 covers 15 residues. In DNA, the CDR3 is TGTGCCTGGAGCCCTGCGGGACTGGTTAACACTGAAGCTTTCTTT. Its translation is CAWSPAGLVNTEAFF.

CDR3 sequence reads: CASSELGGQEKREQYF. The CDR3 nucleotides are TGTGCCAGCAGTGAATTGGGGGGACAGGAAAAACGCGAGCAGTACTTC. This sequence joins TRBV25-1 and TRBJ2-7; 8 positions agree with TRBD1. V lost 1 base and J lost 6; bases outside the gene matches: 11. The V gene's germline CDR1 is MGHDK and CDR2 SYGVNS. This CDR3 spans 16 amino acids.

The gene calls are TRBV29-1 and TRBJ2-1, with TRBD1 as a possible D gene (6 bases). Germline V gene lookup returns CDR1 SQVTM and CDR2 ANQGSEA. The CDR3 spans 15 residues. Deletions cut 4 bases from V and 2 bases from J, with 15 bases between. The CDR3 loop is CSVGTAGAPYNEQFF. CDR3 sequence (DNA): TGCAGCGTTGGAACGGCAGGGGCCCCCTACAATGAGCAGTTCTTC.

The chain joins TRBV6-6 to TRBJ1-1; perhaps TRBD1 as D (6 bases). Germline assignment: CDR1 MNHNY and CDR2 SVGAGI (reference sequence). V was clipped by 2 bases and J by 1 base, with 8 bases between them. The CDR3 is 14 amino acids. The CDR3: CASSYRGQNTEAFF. The CDR3 region has the DNA TGTGCCAGCAGTTACCGGGGACAGAACACTGAAGCTTTCTTT.

The V and J genes are TRBV18 and TRBJ1-4, with unresolved D. Deletions cut 2 bases from V and 14 bases from J, with 15 bases between. The CDR3 length is 13 residues. CDR1 KGHSH and CDR2 LQKENI come from the germline V gene. The CDR3 nucleotides are TGTGCCAGCTCACCAGCGAATCCCGGCCGCCTGTTTTTT. Protein sequence: CASSPANPGRLFF.

The chain uses TRBV28 and TRBJ2-1; TRBD2 agrees at 11 bases. The V segment lost 8 bases and the J segment 5 bases; nucleotides outside the gene matches: 2. The germline V gene encodes CDR1 MDHEN and CDR2 SYDVKM. The CDR3 runs 13 residues. In DNA form, the CDR3 reads TGTGCCAGCGCACTAGCGGGAGACAATGAGCAGTTCTTC. It translates to CASALAGDNEQFF.

The CDR3 loop is CASSQVVTGLPGNTIYF. The CDR3 bases are TGTGCCAGCAGCCAAGTTGTCACGGGTCTACCTGGAAACACCATATATTTT. The chain links TRBV3-1 (or the pseudogene TRBV3-2) to TRBJ1-3; D is ambiguous. V was trimmed by 1 base and J by 2 bases, leaving 15 bases between them. Germline V gene data show CDR1 as LGHDT and CDR2 as YNNKEL (reference sequence). CDR3 length: 17 residues.

The J gene is TRBJ1-2, the V gene TRBV12-3 or TRBV12-4; D unclear. The CDR3 loop spans 13 amino acids. The V end lost 5 bases, the J end lost 5 bases, and 12 bases lay between the germline ends. CDR3 loop: CASSPGPSYGYTF. CDR3 bases: TGTGCCAGCAGTCCCGGACCGTCTTATGGCTACACCTTC.

CDR3 sequence reads: CASSHRGAHEQYF. The CDR3 region has the DNA TGTGCCAGCAGCCACCGGGGGGCCCACGAGCAGTACTTC. The chain is built from TRBV5-4 and TRBJ2-7, with D perhaps matching TRBD2 (7 bases). The CDR3 is 13 residues long. CDR1 SGHNT and CDR2 YYREEE come from the germline V gene (reference sequence). The V gene lost 4 bases and the J gene lost 5 bases, with 13 bases spanning the gap.

This chain links TRBV2 with TRBJ1-2; no reliable D call. V was trimmed by 3 bases and J by 7 bases, leaving 6 bases between them. This CDR3 has 11 amino acids. Looked up from germline, CDR1 is SNHLY and CDR2 is FYNNEI. CDR3 protein: CASSEGFGYTF. The CDR3 DNA is TGTGCCAGCAGTGAGGGATTTGGCTACACCTTC.

The chain employs TRBV3-1 (or the pseudogene TRBV3-2) and TRBJ1-3; the match to TRBD1 covers 10 bases. The trim removed 4 bases at V and 3 bases at J, leaving 9 bases unmatched. The CDR3 has 17 amino acids. Germline CDR1 reads LGHDT; CDR2 reads YNNKEL (reference sequence). The CDR3 coding sequence is TGTGCCAGCAGCCGGGGGTGGGACAGGGGCAGTGGAAACACCATATATTTT. It encodes CASSRGWDRGSGNTIYF.

The sample holds one count of this clone. CDR3 nucleotides: TGTGCCAGCAGCCCTGAGGGGCTAGCGGGGGGGCCATACAATGAGCAGTTCTTC. This translates into CASSPEGLAGGPYNEQFF. This chain connects TRBV21-1 to TRBJ2-1; the table's D call, TRBD2, was not checked against the DNA. TRBV21-1 is a listed pseudogene. CDR3 length: 18 amino acids.

The rearrangement uses TRBV9 and TRBJ2-1; the match to TRBD2 covers 10 bases. The germline gives CDR1 SGDLS, CDR2 YYNGEE. The CDR3 is 18 residues long. J gave up 2 bases and V 3 bases, and 11 bases lay outside the gene matches. The CDR3 region is CASSGGASGRNTYNEQFF. Written as DNA, the CDR3 is TGTGCCAGCAGCGGTGGGGCTAGCGGGAGAAACACCTACAATGAGCAGTTCTTC. The full variable domain, with the rest looked up from reference TRBV9 and TRBJ2-1, is DSGVTQTPKHLITATGQRVTLRCSPRSGDLSVYWYQQSLDQGLQFLIQYYNGEERAKGNILERFSAQQFPDLHSELNLSSLELGDSALYFCASSGGASGRNTYNEQFFGPGTRLTVL.

This sequence joins TRBV6-5 and TRBJ1-2; perhaps TRBD1 as D (5 bases). Per the germline V gene, CDR1 is MNHEY and CDR2 is SVGAGI. The CDR3 runs 16 residues. Between the trimmed V and J ends, which lost 2 bases and 4 bases, there was a span of 17 bases. The CDR3 is CASSYRGLRPIYGYTF. In DNA form, the CDR3 reads TGTGCCAGCAGTTACAGGGGCCTACGCCCAATCTATGGCTACACCTTC.

V usage is TRBV4-1 and J usage is TRBJ2-3; possibly TRBD2 for D (6 bases). V lost 5 bases, J lost 2 bases, and 11 bases lay in between. Per germline, CDR1 MGHRA and CDR2 YSYEKL. This CDR3 has 14 residues. Here the CDR3 DNA reads TGCGCCAGCAGCAGGGACTTTTACACAGATACGCAGTATTTT. Protein sequence: CASSRDFYTDTQYF.

The chain has TRBV5-1 and TRBJ1-2; D is undetermined. The CDR3 is 15 residues long. CDR1 is SGHRS and CDR2 is YFSETQ in the germline V gene. V was shortened by 3 bases and J by 0 bases, with 12 bases between the two germline ends. This chain's CDR3 is CASSYLGQTNYGYTF. The DNA of the CDR3 is TGCGCCAGCAGCTACCTCGGCCAGACTAACTATGGCTACACCTTC. The variable domain in full, completed from reference TRBV5-1 and TRBJ1-2, reads KAGVTQTPRYLIKTRGQQVTLSCSPISGHRSVSWYQQTPGQGLQFLFEYFSETQRNKGNFPGRFSGRQFSNSRSEMNVSTLELGDSALYLCASSYLGQTNYGYTFGSGTRLTVV.

The count of this clone is one. This rearrangement joins TRBV2 to TRBJ1-5; no clear D. Trimming took 6 bases from V and 2 from J, leaving 14 bases between them. From germline, CDR1 is SNHLY and CDR2 FYNNEI. The CDR3 contains 15 residues. The CDR3 sequence is CASSYPGQGNQPQHF. CDR3 DNA: TGTGCCAGCAGCTACCCCGGTCAGGGCAATCAGCCCCAGCATTTT. Based on the CDR3 plus reference TRBV2 and TRBJ1-5, the full variable domain is EPEVTQTPSHQVTQMGQEVILRCVPISNHLYFYWYRQILGQKVEFLVSFYNNEISEKSEIFDDQFSVERPDGSNFTLKIRSTKLEDSAMYFCASSYPGQGNQPQHFGDGTRLSIL.

The rearrangement links TRBV4-3 to TRBJ1-2, with TRBD1 matching 7 bases. V gave up 3 bases and J gave up 4 bases; unmatched junction bases: 20. This CDR3 region has 19 residues. Germline CDR1 is LGHNA and CDR2 is YSLEER. Written as DNA, the CDR3 is TGCGCCAGCAGCCATGGGGTAGGGACAGTCCAGGCCCCGCTCTATGGCTACACCTTC. Translated: CASSHGVGTVQAPLYGYTF.

The sample holds a few counts of this clone. The genes are TRBV27 and TRBJ1-6; D is possibly TRBD1 (5 bases). CDR3 length: 14 residues. Germline CDR1 MNHEY, CDR2 SMNVEV (reference sequence). V was cut by 3 bases and J by 6 bases, with 9 bases left in between. CDR3 sequence reads: CASSFKGLNSPLHF. Written as DNA, the CDR3 is TGTGCCAGCAGTTTTAAGGGGCTTAATTCACCCCTCCACTTT.

The chain employs TRBV7-9 and TRBJ1-2, with 7 bases that match TRBD1. The length of the CDR3 is 14 residues. J gave up 7 bases and V 1 base, and 6 bases lay outside the gene matches. In germline, CDR1 is SEHNR, CDR2 FQNEAQ (reference sequence). CDR3 residues: CASSLDRQGFGYTF. The DNA of the CDR3 is TGTGCCAGCAGCTTAGACCGACAGGGCTTTGGCTACACCTTC.

The chain couples TRBV7-8 to TRBJ2-4; 7 bases agree with TRBD1. V shed 5 bases, J shed 0 bases, and the junction held 7 bases outside the gene matches. The CDR3 covers 16 residues. Germline values: CDR1 SGHVS, CDR2 FQNEAQ. CDR3 region: CASSVGQPLAKNIQYF. The CDR3 DNA sequence: TGTGCCAGCAGCGTGGGACAGCCACTAGCCAAAAACATTCAGTACTTC.

The chain has TRBV3-1 (or the pseudogene TRBV3-2) and TRBJ1-5; 8 bases line up with TRBD1. Germline V gives CDR1 LGHDT, CDR2 YNNKEL (reference sequence). The CDR3 is 16 amino acids. V trimming: 4 bases; J trimming: 4 bases; junction bases outside the gene matches: 9. In DNA, the CDR3 is TGTGCCAGCAGCCTCGGACAGGGTAGGGAAAATCAGCCCCAGCATTTT. Translated: CASSLGQGRENQPQHF.